This T cell receptor (beta chain) was recovered during a study of glioma-infiltrating T cells after dendritic cell vaccination. Whole-study context: Dendritic cell vaccination trial patients had either newly diagnosed or recurrent glioblastoma.

TCRB CDR3 was amplified from 2 ug genomic DNA or less. Assay used: immunoSEQ multiplex PCR; TCRdb lists only in-frame clones, some missing. This table has some 91,000 clones, 75% to 90% appearing once. The time point: after dendritic cell vaccination, including at tumor progression/relapse. The CDR3 is 13 amino acids. Deletions cut 2 bases from V and 1 base from J, with 5 bases between. Germline V gene data show CDR1 as MDHEN and CDR2 as SYDVKM. This receptor was taken from a human donor with glioblastoma. The chain combines TRBV28 with TRBJ1-1; D is uncertain. The specimen was blood, collected after dendritic cell vaccination. Here the CDR3 reads CASSLQENTEAFF. The CDR3, as DNA: TGTGCCAGCAGTTTACAGGAGAACACTGAAGCTTTCTTT.